This entry lists 20 T cell receptor beta chains sequenced from one sample in a study of CD8 T cells in Susac syndrome. Random hexamers were used to reverse transcribe an amount of roughly 0.45 to 1 ug RNA. In TCRdb, the immunoSEQ multiplex PCR reads were re-called with MiXCR into one record per CDR3 protein. The sample records roughly 200,000 distinct CDR3 sequences, around 95% being singletons. The sample taken for sequencing was CD4+ T cells from PBMCs. These receptors came from a human donor with multiple sclerosis.

This sequence joins TRBV12-3 or TRBV12-4 and TRBJ2-7, with TRBD2 matching over 8 bases. The CDR3 is 13 amino acids. Trimming took 7 bases from V and 7 from J; bases not matched to a gene: 9. As DNA, the CDR3 is TGTGCCAGCAAACGGGGTAGCGGGGCGGAGCAGTACTTC. Its protein is CASKRGSGAEQYF.

The rearrangement uses TRBV15 and TRBJ2-5; D possibly uses TRBD1 or TRBD2 (5 bases each). CDR3 length: 15 amino acids. Germline CDR1 reads LNHNV; CDR2 reads YYDKDF (reference sequence). Trimming stripped 0 bases from V and 3 bases from J, with 11 bases between. In DNA, the CDR3 is TGTGCCACCAGCAGAGACCCGGGGCCGGAAGAGACCCAGTACTTC. Protein product: CATSRDPGPEETQYF.

This chain uses TRBV6-5 with TRBJ2-2; no firm D call. Germline values: CDR1 MNHEY, CDR2 SVGAGI. The CDR3 loop spans 15 amino acids. V was shortened by 0 bases and J by 3 bases, with 8 bases between the two germline ends. The CDR3 DNA reads TGTGCCAGCAGTTACTCCCGACTTGACACCGGGGAGCTGTTTTTT. It encodes CASSYSRLDTGELFF.

The rearrangement joins TRBV7-2 to TRBJ2-7; no reliable D call. The CDR3 spans 13 residues. Trimming removed 2 bases from V and 7 bases from J, with 12 bases in between. Germline CDR1 SGHTA, CDR2 FQGNSA. The CDR3 sequence is CASSLTYLWEQYF. CDR3 sequence (DNA): TGTGCCAGCAGCTTAACCTATTTGTGGGAGCAGTACTTC.

This clonotype has just one count. The chain couples TRBV20-1 to TRBJ2-5, with 9 bases matching TRBD1. The CDR3 is 15 residues long. Trimming took 4 bases from V and 4 from J; bases not matched to a gene: 10. Germline V CDR1 and CDR2: DFQATT, SNEGSKA (reference sequence). In DNA form, the CDR3 reads TGCAGTGCTAACAGGGGGCAGCTGCGAAGAGAGACCCAGTACTTC. This encodes CSANRGQLRRETQYF.

J is TRBJ1-5 and V is TRBV19, with 8 bases lining up with TRBD1. Trimming at V came to 6 bases and at J to 7 bases, leaving 8 bases not matched to a gene. CDR3 length: 14 residues. Germline assignment: CDR1 LNHDA and CDR2 SQIVND (reference sequence). The CDR3 DNA reads TGTGCCAGTAGCTCTCAGGGGGCTGAGCAGCCCCAGCATTTT. Residues: CASSSQGAEQPQHF.

The rearrangement links TRBV10-3 to TRBJ2-2, with D unclear. The CDR3 extends over 14 amino acids. Germline V gene sequence: CDR1 ENHRY, CDR2 SYGVKD. Trimming took 10 bases from V and 2 from J, leaving 14 bases between them. CDR3 amino acids: CATRDGYNTGELFF. CDR3 nucleotide sequence: TGTGCCACTAGAGACGGCTACAACACCGGGGAGCTGTTTTTT.

This chain connects TRBV3-1 to TRBJ2-5, with 13 bases that match TRBD2. The CDR3 is 16 amino acids. Germline trimming cut 4 bases from V and 4 bases from J; bases unmatched to any gene: 6. The germline gives CDR1 LGHDT, CDR2 YNNKEL (reference sequence). The CDR3 region has the DNA TGTGCCAGCAGCCTTACTAGCGGGGGGGCCCGAGAGACCCAGTACTTC. Translation gives CASSLTSGGARETQYF.

The J gene is TRBJ1-6, the V gene TRBV28, with no clear D. Germline values: CDR1 MDHEN, CDR2 SYDVKM. The CDR3 sequence is 11 residues long. V lost 5 bases to trimming and J lost 13 bases, with 9 bases between them. DNA for the CDR3: TGTGCCAGCAGTGCTCTGGCGCCCCTCCACTTT. It codes for CASSALAPLHF.

The chain combines TRBV24-1 with TRBJ2-3; D perhaps matches TRBD1 (6 bases). V lost 5 bases to trimming and J lost 3 bases, with 8 bases between them. The CDR3 runs to 13 residues. Germline lookup yields CDR1 KGHDR and CDR2 SFDVKD. In nucleotides, the CDR3 is TGTGCCACCAGTGGTGGACAGACAGATACGCAGTATTTT. Translating gives CATSGGQTDTQYF.

The rearrangement uses TRBV9 and TRBJ2-5; 8 bases line up with TRBD1. The V gene end was trimmed by 4 bases and the J gene end by 4 bases; junction bases not matched to a gene: 6. The CDR3 loop spans 14 amino acids. Germline loops: CDR1 SGDLS, CDR2 YYNGEE. The CDR3 sequence is CASSPRDRSETQYF. CDR3 bases: TGTGCCAGCAGCCCCCGGGACAGGTCAGAGACCCAGTACTTC.

The chain recombines TRBV12-3 or TRBV12-4 with TRBJ2-3, with 9 bases aligning to TRBD2. Trimming took 1 base from V and 2 from J; bases not matched to a gene: 4. The CDR3 has 16 amino acids. The CDR3 is CASSLGLAANTDTQYF. DNA of the CDR3: TGTGCCAGCAGTTTAGGACTAGCGGCCAACACAGATACGCAGTATTTT.

The gene calls are TRBV20-1 and TRBJ2-3; tentatively, D is TRBD2 (7 bases). The V end was cut by 6 bases, the J end by 3 bases, with 16 bases between. The CDR3 is 14 amino acids. From germline, CDR1 is DFQATT and CDR2 SNEGSKA (reference sequence). The chain's CDR3 is CSAAGGRGTDTQYF. The CDR3 DNA reads as TGCAGTGCGGCCGGGGGGCGGGGGACAGATACGCAGTATTTT.

This sequence joins TRBV3-1 and TRBJ2-4; no firm D call. V was cut by 4 bases and J by 1 base, with 5 bases left in between. The germline CDR1 and CDR2 sequences are LGHDT and YNNKEL (reference sequence). There are 13 residues in the CDR3. In DNA, the CDR3 is TGTGCCAGCAGCCTTCCTGCCAAAAACATTCAGTACTTC. This encodes CASSLPAKNIQYF.

The V gene is TRBV5-6, the J gene TRBJ2-1, with 7 bases identical to TRBD2. This CDR3 has 15 residues. The germline CDR1 and CDR2 sequences are SGHDT and YYEEEE. V lost 3 bases, J lost 4 bases, and 7 bases stayed unmatched. As DNA, the CDR3 is TGTGCCAGCAGCTATCAGCGGGGAGGTTACAATGAGCAGTTCTTC. The encoded protein is CASSYQRGGYNEQFF. Full variable domain (missing parts from reference TRBV5-6 and TRBJ2-1): DAGVTQSPTHLIKTRGQQVTLRCSPKSGHDTVSWYQQALGQGPQFIFQYYEEEERQRGNFPDRFSGHQFPNYSSELNVNALLLGDSALYLCASSYQRGGYNEQFFGPGTRLTVL.

This clonotype was seen just once. V and J are TRBV20-1 and TRBJ2-5; D not resolved. This CDR3 comprises 13 residues. Germline V gives CDR1 DFQATT, CDR2 SNEGSKA (reference sequence). Between the trimmed V and J ends, which lost 4 bases and 5 bases, there was a span of 14 bases. CDR3 sequence reads: CSATHMPPETQYF. The CDR3 nucleotides read TGCAGTGCTACCCATATGCCCCCGGAGACCCAGTACTTC.

The gene calls are TRBV12-3 or TRBV12-4 and TRBJ2-1; D is perhaps TRBD2 (5 bases). V shed 3 bases and J shed 4 bases, with 7 bases lying between them. This CDR3 spans 13 amino acids. The DNA for the CDR3 is TGTGCCAGCAGTTTGGAGGCGTACAATGAGCAGTTCTTC. Encoded protein: CASSLEAYNEQFF.

V usage is TRBV20-1 and J usage is TRBJ2-6; D ambiguous. The V end was cut by 6 bases, the J end by 0 bases, with 9 bases between. CDR1 and CDR2 from the germline V gene are DFQATT and SNEGSKA (reference sequence). This CDR3 is built from 14 residues. Here the CDR3 DNA reads TGCAGTGCGTTCGGTGTCTCTGGGGCCAACGTCCTGACTTTC. Encoded protein: CSAFGVSGANVLTF.

The chain recombines TRBV27 with TRBJ1-6; a weak D match, TRBD1 (5 bases). Looked up from germline, CDR1 is MNHEY and CDR2 is SMNVEV (reference sequence). V was cut by 1 base and J by 6 bases, with 13 bases left in between. The CDR3 spans 16 residues. CDR3 protein: CASSLYTPRVNSPLHF. As DNA, the CDR3 is TGTGCCAGCAGTTTATATACCCCCAGGGTTAATTCACCCCTCCACTTT.

The rearrangement joins TRBV27 to TRBJ2-7; 10 nucleotides align to TRBD1. The CDR3 is made up of 16 amino acids. From germline, CDR1 is MNHEY and CDR2 SMNVEV (reference sequence). Trimming cost V 5 bases and J 2 bases; bases outside gene matches: 9. The CDR3 protein is CASSPGTGVPTYEQYF. In DNA form, the CDR3 reads TGTGCCAGCAGTCCCGGGACAGGGGTTCCGACCTACGAGCAGTACTTC.